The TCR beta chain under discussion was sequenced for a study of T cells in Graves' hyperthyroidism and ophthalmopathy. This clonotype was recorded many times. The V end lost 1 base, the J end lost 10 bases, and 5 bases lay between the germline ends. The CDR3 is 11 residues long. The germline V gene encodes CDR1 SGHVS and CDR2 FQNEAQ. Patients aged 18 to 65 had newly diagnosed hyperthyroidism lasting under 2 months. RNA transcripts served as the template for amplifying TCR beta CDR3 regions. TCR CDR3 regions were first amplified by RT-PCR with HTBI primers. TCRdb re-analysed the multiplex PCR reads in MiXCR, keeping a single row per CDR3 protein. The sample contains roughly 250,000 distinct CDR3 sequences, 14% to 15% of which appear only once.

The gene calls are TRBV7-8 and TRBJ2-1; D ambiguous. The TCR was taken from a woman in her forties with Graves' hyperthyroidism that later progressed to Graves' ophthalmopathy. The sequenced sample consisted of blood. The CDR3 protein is CASSLVSEQFF. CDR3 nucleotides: TGTGCCAGCAGCTTAGTCTCCGAGCAGTTCTTC. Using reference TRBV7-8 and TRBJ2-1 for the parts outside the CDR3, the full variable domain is GAGVSQSPRYKVAKRGQDVALRCDPISGHVSLFWYQQALGQGPEFLTYFQNEAQLDKSGLPSDRFFAERPEGSVSTLKIQRTQQEDSAVYLCASSLVSEQFFGPGTRLTVL.